The clone carrying this T cell receptor (beta chain) was observed many times. The source of the sample is a study of T-cell reconstitution after alpha-beta-depleted transplantation in children. The CDR3 is made up of 17 amino acids. The V gene lost 6 bases and the J gene lost 8 bases, with 25 bases spanning the gap. Unique molecular identifiers were incorporated during preparation of the TCRbeta library. TCRdb passed the PCR reads through MiXCR, listing each CDR3 protein once. The sample contains approximately 240,000 distinct CDR3 sequences, about 8.8% of which appear only once. The V and J genes are TRBV12-3 or TRBV12-4 and TRBJ2-2; D is perhaps TRBD1 or TRBD2 (6 bases each). This receptor was obtained from a human donor who donated a stem cell graft to a child with SCID. The source was PBMCs from the stem cell graft donor, collected from the stem cell graft. This CDR3 is CASRGTPGHLTRGELFF. CDR3 nucleotide sequence: TGTGCCAGCAGGGGGACTCCGGGACACCTTACTCGAGGGGAGCTGTTTTTT.